Following are 25 T cell receptor beta chains from one sample sequenced in a study of T cell responses to AZD1222 COVID-19 vaccine. Repertoires were generated with immunoSEQ multiplex PCR, while TCRdb's copy carries only in-frame clones and drops some. The sample includes around 130,000 clones, over 90% of them seen just once. The source was peripheral blood, collected on day 0 of AZD1222 vaccination. Receptors were obtained from an adult in good health.

This sequence joins TRBV11-2 and TRBJ2-3; D gene uncertain. Deletions cut 6 bases from V and 0 bases from J, with 13 bases between. The germline CDR1 and CDR2 sequences are SGHAT and FQNNGV. This CDR3 region has 15 residues. This chain's CDR3 is CASRPPGISTDTQYF. The DNA of the CDR3 is TGTGCCAGCAGGCCGCCGGGCATTAGCACAGATACGCAGTATTTT.

This clone showed up just a few times. The chain employs TRBV2 and TRBJ2-7; 7 bases align to TRBD2. With V trimmed by 7 bases and J by 5 bases, 14 bases remained unmatched. CDR1 and CDR2 from the germline V gene are SNHLY and FYNNEI. CDR3 size: 15 residues. The CDR3 is CASNSPGEGMDEQYF. DNA for the CDR3: TGTGCCAGCAACTCCCCCGGGGAGGGGATGGACGAGCAGTACTTC.

This chain joins TRBV7-8 and TRBJ2-3; the D is unclear. Germline values: CDR1 SGHVS, CDR2 FQNEAQ. The CDR3 has 15 amino acids. Trimming left V 8 bases short and J 4 bases short, with 19 bases between. CDR3 amino acids: CASVLGRRVADTQYF. CDR3 nucleotide sequence: TGTGCCAGCGTACTGGGCAGACGGGTGGCAGATACGCAGTATTTT.

This rearrangement joins TRBV18 to TRBJ1-1; the D gene is possibly TRBD1 (5 bases). V shed 1 base and J shed 8 bases, with 11 bases lying between them. CDR1 and CDR2 from the germline V gene are KGHSH and LQKENI. The CDR3 sequence is 13 residues long. CDR3: CASSPLYGAEAFF. In nucleotides, the CDR3 is TGTGCCAGCTCACCACTTTACGGGGCCGAAGCTTTCTTT.

The chain joins TRBV24-1 to TRBJ2-1, with TRBD2 matching 11 bases. The CDR3 has 15 amino acids. Germline CDR1 reads KGHDR; CDR2 reads SFDVKD. J lost 6 bases, V lost 3 bases, and 3 bases had no gene match. The CDR3 DNA sequence: TGTGCCACCAGTGATCCGGGGACTAGCGGCAATGAGCAGTTCTTC. Protein sequence: CATSDPGTSGNEQFF.

The chain links TRBV28 to TRBJ1-2; the D gene is possibly TRBD1 (6 bases). The CDR3 length is 15 residues. The germline gives CDR1 MDHEN, CDR2 SYDVKM. V gave up 6 bases and J gave up 2 bases, with 16 bases separating them. The DNA for the CDR3 is TGTGCCAGCAGCCCAGGTGGGCAGGGGAACTATGGCTACACCTTC. This sequence encodes CASSPGGQGNYGYTF.

The genes are TRBV5-1 and TRBJ2-1; the D call may be TRBD1 or TRBD2 (6 bases each). Looked up from germline, CDR1 is SGHRS and CDR2 is YFSETQ. The length of the CDR3 is 15 residues. Trimming stripped 4 bases from V and 1 base from J, with 12 bases between. The CDR3 is CASSAAGHSYNEQFF. The CDR3 DNA is TGCGCCAGCAGCGCTGCGGGACATTCCTACAATGAGCAGTTCTTC.

This sequence joins TRBV21-1 and TRBJ2-5; TRBD2, the D gene given by the table, was not confirmed from the DNA. TRBV21-1 is listed as a pseudogene. CDR3 size: 15 residues. CDR3: CASSNGHPGEETQYF. CDR3 coding DNA: TGTGCCAGCAGCAACGGTCACCCGGGGGAAGAGACCCAGTACTTC.

The CDR3 DNA reads as TGTGCCAGCAGCGGGGGGGTTGGTAGCACAGATACGCAGTATTTT. Protein sequence: CASSGGVGSTDTQYF. The rearrangement joins TRBV9 to TRBJ2-3, with D tentatively TRBD2 (6 bases). This CDR3 comprises 15 residues. Germline V gene sequence: CDR1 SGDLS, CDR2 YYNGEE. Trimming removed 3 bases from V and 0 bases from J, with 11 bases in between.

This clone occurred once. This chain joins TRBV6-5 and TRBJ1-2; 7 positions match TRBD1. The CDR3 has 16 amino acids. The V and J ends lost 2 bases and 0 bases, in that order; junction bases with no gene match: 6. Germline assignment: CDR1 MNHEY and CDR2 SVGAGI. Written as DNA, the CDR3 is TGTGCCAGCAGTTACCAAGACAGGGATGCTAACTATGGCTACACCTTC. Protein product: CASSYQDRDANYGYTF.

The J gene is TRBJ2-5, the V gene TRBV18; 11 bases match TRBD1. The length of the CDR3 is 15 residues. J lost 5 bases, V lost 3 bases, and 5 bases had no gene match. Germline CDR1 KGHSH, CDR2 LQKENI. The DNA for the CDR3 is TGTGCCAGCTCACCCTCCGGGACAGGGGGGGAGACCCAGTACTTC. It yields the protein CASSPSGTGGETQYF. The full variable domain, with the rest looked up from reference TRBV18 and TRBJ2-5, is NAGVMQNPRHLVRRRGQEARLRCSPMKGHSHVYWYRQLPEEGLKFMVYLQKENIIDESGMPKERFSAEFPKEGPSILRIQQVVRGDSAAYFCASSPSGTGGETQYFGPGTRLLVL.

This chain links TRBV24-1 with TRBJ1-1, with TRBD1 matching 12 bases. CDR1 is KGHDR and CDR2 is SFDVKD in the germline V gene. Losses at the gene ends were 1 base for V and 5 bases for J; bases not matched to a gene: 4. The CDR3 runs to 16 residues. CDR3 region: CATSDFWDRGLTEAFF. For the CDR3, the DNA is TGTGCCACCAGTGATTTTTGGGACAGGGGGCTAACTGAAGCTTTCTTT.

The gene calls are TRBV6-2 or TRBV6-3 and TRBJ2-2; no clear D gene. V was clipped by 5 bases and J by 5 bases, with 3 bases between them. Germline V gene sequence: CDR1 MNHEY, CDR2 SVGEGT. The CDR3 is 11 residues long. CDR3 sequence (DNA): TGTGCCAGCAGTAGGACCGGGGAGCTGTTTTTT. Amino acid sequence: CASSRTGELFF.

The V and J genes are TRBV9 and TRBJ1-3; no clear D gene. Trimming took off 0 bases at V and 0 bases at J, with 10 bases between the two ends. The germline V gene has CDR1 SGDLS and CDR2 YYNGEE. The CDR3 consists of 16 residues. CDR3 DNA sequence: TGTGCCAGCAGCGTAGGTCCAGCAAACTCTGGAAACACCATATATTTT. It codes for CASSVGPANSGNTIYF.

The DNA of the CDR3 is TGTGCCAGCAGCCCCCCAAGCCGGGACAGTCGGTTGAGGAACACTGAAGCTTTCTTT. Amino acids: CASSPPSRDSRLRNTEAFF. The chain uses TRBV7-9 and TRBJ1-1; 7 bases match TRBD1. Germline V gene lookup returns CDR1 SEHNR and CDR2 FQNEAQ (reference sequence). The CDR3 is 19 amino acids. Germline trimming cut 5 bases from V and 1 base from J; bases unmatched to any gene: 19.

The gene calls are TRBV20-1 and TRBJ1-4; unclear D gene. V lost 6 bases to trimming and J lost 4 bases, with 6 bases between them. The CDR3 consists of 11 residues. Germline-derived CDR1 and CDR2 are DFQATT and SNEGSKA (reference sequence). In nucleotides, the CDR3 is TGCAGTGCACGGGTTAATGAAAAACTGTTTTTT. Amino acids: CSARVNEKLFF.

The chain uses TRBV13 and TRBJ1-1, with a possible D match to TRBD1 (5 bases). Germline lookup yields CDR1 PRHDT and CDR2 FYEKMQ (reference sequence). The ends were cut back, 5 bases at V and 2 bases at J, with 18 bases in the middle. The CDR3 contains 16 residues. The CDR3 sequence: CASSHGRGRVNTEAFF. The CDR3, as DNA: TGTGCCAGCAGCCATGGCCGGGGGAGGGTCAACACTGAAGCTTTCTTT.

This chain links TRBV28 with TRBJ2-1, with 13 nucleotides matching TRBD2. Germline CDR1 reads MDHEN; CDR2 reads SYDVKM. The CDR3 loop spans 16 amino acids. With 4 bases clipped from V and 6 bases from J, the junction kept 6 bases outside the gene matches. CDR3: CASSSPGLAGINEQFF. The CDR3 DNA reads as TGTGCCAGCAGTTCACCGGGACTAGCGGGGATCAATGAGCAGTTCTTC.

This rearrangement joins TRBV7-3 to TRBJ2-1; TRBD2 agrees at 8 bases. The CDR3 length is 16 residues. The V gene's germline CDR1 is SGHTA and CDR2 FQGTGA. V trimming: 2 bases; J trimming: 4 bases; junction bases outside the gene matches: 7. CDR3 loop: CASSLLSGTGYNEQFF. The DNA of the CDR3 is TGTGCCAGCAGCTTACTTAGCGGGACCGGATACAATGAGCAGTTCTTC.

V and J are TRBV7-9 and TRBJ2-5; unclear D gene. V lost 8 bases and J 5 bases, leaving 9 bases between the germline ends. In germline, CDR1 is SEHNR, CDR2 FQNEAQ (reference sequence). This CDR3 has 11 residues. CDR3 protein: CASGWQETQYF. Written as DNA, the CDR3 is TGTGCCAGCGGATGGCAGGAGACCCAGTACTTC.

The chain combines TRBV10-1 with TRBJ2-1; 8 bases map to TRBD2. V trimming: 3 bases; J trimming: 1 base; junction bases outside the gene matches: 5. CDR1 and CDR2 (germline): WNHNN, SYGVQD (reference sequence). The CDR3 totals 16 residues. CDR3 nucleotide sequence: TGCGCCAGCAGTGAACGGCGGGAGGCTTCCTACAATGAGCAGTTCTTC. Its protein is CASSERREASYNEQFF.

V gene TRBV14 combines with J gene TRBJ1-4; 7 positions agree with TRBD1. Unmatched junction bases numbered 5, after V lost 4 bases and J lost 6 bases. This CDR3 has 14 amino acids. Germline lookup yields CDR1 SGHDN and CDR2 FVKESK. This chain's CDR3 is CASSRDRVDEKLFF. The CDR3 DNA reads as TGTGCCAGCAGCCGCGACAGGGTTGATGAAAAACTGTTTTTT.

The DNA for the CDR3 is TGTGCCAGCAGCACCCGGACAGGCGACTATGGCTACACCTTC. Translated, it gives CASSTRTGDYGYTF. The chain combines TRBV11-1 with TRBJ1-2; 7 bases map to TRBD1. The junction had 6 bases not matched to a gene; V was cut back by 5 bases and J by 3 bases. Germline loops: CDR1 SGHAT, CDR2 FQDESV (reference sequence). The CDR3 spans 14 residues.

This sequence joins TRBV2 and TRBJ2-3, with a possible D match to TRBD2 (6 bases). V dropped 4 bases and J dropped 4 bases, with 12 bases sitting between them. CDR1 is SNHLY, CDR2 FYNNEI, per germline. The CDR3 sequence is 14 residues long. This CDR3 reads CASSVGSGPDTQYF. CDR3 in DNA: TGTGCCAGCAGTGTCGGGAGCGGGCCAGATACGCAGTATTTT.

This CDR3 is CASRPSWGGRNEQFF. CDR3 sequence (DNA): TGCGCCAGCAGGCCGTCATGGGGAGGGCGCAATGAGCAGTTCTTC. The genes are TRBV5-1 and TRBJ2-1; TRBD2 matches 7 bases. Germline values: CDR1 SGHRS, CDR2 YFSETQ. The CDR3 is 15 residues long. Germline trimming cut 5 bases from V and 6 bases from J; bases unmatched to any gene: 11.